This TCR beta chain appears in the sequencing data of a study of blood T cells in healthy people across ages. V was pared by 5 bases and J by 5 bases, with 11 bases of the junction left unmatched. The CDR3 sequence is 15 residues long. A second PCR of roughly 7 to 11 cycles used a sample-barcoded 5' primer and a J-beta primer mix. MiXCR was run by TCRdb on the 5' RACE reads, yielding one entry per CDR3 protein. The data show about 930,000 distinct CDR3 sequences, with roughly 28% seen just once and 10% to 13% held by the top ten. This clonotype was recorded at least ten times. Peripheral blood was drawn, roughly 10 milliliters per donor. A further study also used this sample, focusing on T cells of mothers and their children. From that report: For cDNA synthesis, the complete extracted RNA was used (roughly 1.5 ug per 15 ul). The yield was over 8.5 million TCR beta CDR3 reads from each mother and a few million from each child.

The receptor comes from a woman in her forties in good health. Sequencing input: blood. The chain employs TRBV12-3 or TRBV12-4 and TRBJ1-2; 7 nucleotides match TRBD1. CDR3 loop: CASSTRQGNGYGYTF. The CDR3 DNA reads TGTGCCAGCAGTACCCGACAGGGTAATGGGTATGGCTACACCTTC.